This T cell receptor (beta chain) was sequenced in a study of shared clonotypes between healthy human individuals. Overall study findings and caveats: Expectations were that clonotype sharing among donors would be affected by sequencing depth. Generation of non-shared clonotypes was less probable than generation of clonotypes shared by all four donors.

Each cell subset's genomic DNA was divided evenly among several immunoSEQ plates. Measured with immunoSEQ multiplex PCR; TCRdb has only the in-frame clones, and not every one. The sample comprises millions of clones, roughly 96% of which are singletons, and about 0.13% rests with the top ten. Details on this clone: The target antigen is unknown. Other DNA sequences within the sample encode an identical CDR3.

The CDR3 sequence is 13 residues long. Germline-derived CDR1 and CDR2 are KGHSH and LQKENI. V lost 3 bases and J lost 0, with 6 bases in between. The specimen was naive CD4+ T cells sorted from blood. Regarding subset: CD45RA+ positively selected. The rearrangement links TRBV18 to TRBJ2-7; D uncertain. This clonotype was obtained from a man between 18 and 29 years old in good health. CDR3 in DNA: TGTGCCAGCTCACCGAATTTCTCCTACGAGCAGTACTTC. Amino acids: CASSPNFSYEQYF. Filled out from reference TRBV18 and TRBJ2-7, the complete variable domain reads NAGVMQNPRHLVRRRGQEARLRCSPMKGHSHVYWYRQLPEEGLKFMVYLQKENIIDESGMPKERFSAEFPKEGPSILRIQQVVRGDSAAYFCASSPNFSYEQYFGPGTRLTVT.